The clone carrying this TCR beta chain appeared once. CDR3 length: 16 amino acids. V lost 4 bases, J lost 1 base, and 17 bases lay in between. Germline CDR1 is SEHNR and CDR2 is FQNEAQ (reference sequence). Repertoires were generated with immunoSEQ multiplex PCR, while TCRdb's copy carries only in-frame clones and drops some. The sample lists 100,000 to 150,000 clones; 70% to 90% were seen once. These data come from a study of blood T cell repertoires in COVID-19. Study overall: COVID-19 samples, acute and convalescent, were from the United States, Italy and Spain. Sources were T cells, B-cell-depleted T cells, or PBMCs; the material itself was cDNA or gDNA.

The receptor was isolated from a man aged 45-65 years with acute or convalescent COVID-19. The V gene is TRBV7-9, the J gene TRBJ2-7, with TRBD2 as a possible D gene (5 bases). Sequenced input: peripheral blood. The CDR3 sequence is CASSSPDRLASYEQYF. CDR3 coding DNA: TGTGCCAGCAGCTCGCCTGACCGTTTAGCGTCCTACGAGCAGTACTTC. Using reference TRBV7-9 and TRBJ2-7 for the parts outside the CDR3, the full variable domain is DTGVSQNPRHKITKRGQNVTFRCDPISEHNRLYWYRQTLGQGPEFLTYFQNEAQLEKSRLLSDRFSAERPKGSFSTLEIQRTEQGDSAMYLCASSSPDRLASYEQYFGPGTRLTVT.